The rows below give T cell receptor beta chains drawn from one sample of a study of spatial heterogeneity in lung cancer. A single record per CDR3 protein comes from TCRdb applying MiXCR to the 5' RACE reads. The sample lists thousands of distinct CDR3 sequences, 9% to 15% occurring once. The sequencing used lung tumor tissue, collected at surgery. The receptors shown here come from a male donor with early-stage non-small cell lung cancer. CDR3s include the opening cysteine and the closing phenylalanine or tryptophan. Fields, in order: CDR3 protein, CDR3 DNA, J gene, clone size, D gene, V gene. A D gene is named only where the DNA matches it firmly. The size field is filled for only some rows; it gives once, few, many or a size class.

CDR3aa: CATSDQGQLAETQYF
CDR3nt: TGTGCCACCAGTGACCAGGGACAACTGGCAGAGACCCAGTACTTC
j_gene: TRBJ2-5
abundance: medium-sized
d_gene: -
v_gene: TRBV24-1

CDR3aa: CASGQGSSYNSPLHF
CDR3nt: TGTGCCAGCGGGCAGGGGAGCTCCTATAATTCACCCCTCCACTTT
j_gene: TRBJ1-6
abundance: -
d_gene: -
v_gene: TRBV12-3/TRBV12-4

CDR3aa: CASSLDTSEAFF
CDR3nt: TGTGCCAGCAGCCTCGACACGTCTGAAGCTTTCTTT
j_gene: TRBJ1-1
abundance: -
d_gene: -
v_gene: TRBV7-2

CDR3aa: CASARGLAMNTDTQYF
CDR3nt: TGTGCCAGCGCGCGGGGACTAGCGATGAATACAGATACGCAGTATTTT
j_gene: TRBJ2-3
abundance: -
d_gene: TRBD2
v_gene: TRBV2

CDR3aa: CASSDSGGELFF
CDR3nt: TGTGCCAGCAGCGATAGTGGCGGGGAGCTGTTTTTT
j_gene: TRBJ2-2
abundance: -
d_gene: -
v_gene: TRBV7-2

CDR3aa: CASRDGQGRAYGYTF
CDR3nt: TGTGCCAGCAGGGACGGACAGGGGAGGGCCTATGGCTACACCTTC
j_gene: TRBJ1-2
abundance: many
d_gene: TRBD1
v_gene: TRBV2

CDR3aa: CSVRTSGRGGEQFF
CDR3nt: TGCAGCGTGCGGACTAGCGGGAGAGGCGGTGAGCAGTTCTTC
j_gene: TRBJ2-1
abundance: few
d_gene: TRBD2
v_gene: TRBV29-1

CDR3aa: CASSSPPAPLHF
CDR3nt: TGTGCCAGCAGTTCACCCCCCGCACCCCTCCACTTT
j_gene: TRBJ1-6
abundance: large
d_gene: -
v_gene: TRBV28

CDR3aa: CASSPVSESAGQPQHF
CDR3nt: TGTGCCAGCAGCCCAGTGTCGGAGTCAGCGGGTCAGCCCCAGCATTTT
j_gene: TRBJ1-5
abundance: -
d_gene: -
v_gene: TRBV7-2

CDR3aa: CASIRLTEAFF
CDR3nt: TGTGCCAGCATTAGGCTCACTGAAGCTTTCTTT
j_gene: TRBJ1-1
abundance: -
d_gene: -
v_gene: TRBV6-1

CDR3aa: CASSQRAPSDSDPNTGELFF
CDR3nt: TGCGCCAGCAGTCAAAGAGCGCCTTCTGACAGTGATCCGAACACCGGGGAGCTGTTTTTT
j_gene: TRBJ2-2
abundance: -
d_gene: -
v_gene: TRBV4-1

CDR3aa: CASSENPTVYNEQFF
CDR3nt: TGTGCCAGCAGCGAGAACCCCACGGTCTACAATGAGCAGTTCTTC
j_gene: TRBJ2-1
abundance: few
d_gene: -
v_gene: TRBV9

CDR3aa: CASSPPHITTNEKLFF
CDR3nt: TGTGCCAGCAGCCCCCCCCACATAACAACTAATGAAAAACTGTTTTTT
j_gene: TRBJ1-4
abundance: many
d_gene: -
v_gene: TRBV28

CDR3aa: CASSPPVRTDLNIQYF
CDR3nt: TGTGCCAGCTCACCACCGGTCAGGACAGATTTAAACATTCAGTACTTC
j_gene: TRBJ2-4
abundance: few
d_gene: -
v_gene: TRBV18

CDR3aa: CASSELNREDTQYF
CDR3nt: TGTGCCAGCAGTGAATTGAACAGGGAAGATACGCAGTATTTT
j_gene: TRBJ2-3
abundance: medium-sized
d_gene: -
v_gene: TRBV2

CDR3aa: CASSWTGPNQPQHF
CDR3nt: TGTGCCAGCAGTTGGACAGGGCCTAATCAGCCCCAGCATTTT
j_gene: TRBJ1-5
abundance: few
d_gene: TRBD1
v_gene: TRBV12-3/TRBV12-4

CDR3aa: CASSLQGSQETQYF
CDR3nt: TGCGCCAGCAGCCTACAGGGCTCCCAAGAGACCCAGTACTTC
j_gene: TRBJ2-5
abundance: few
d_gene: -
v_gene: TRBV5-1

CDR3aa: CASSYRGLSTDTQYF
CDR3nt: TGTGCCAGCAGCTACAGGGGGTTAAGTACAGATACGCAGTATTTT
j_gene: TRBJ2-3
abundance: -
d_gene: TRBD1
v_gene: TRBV3-1

CDR3aa: CSASPRIDQPQHF
CDR3nt: TGCAGTGCTAGCCCCAGGATAGATCAGCCCCAGCATTTT
j_gene: TRBJ1-5
abundance: once
d_gene: -
v_gene: TRBV20-1

CDR3aa: CASSLATFLGDTEAFF
CDR3nt: TGTGCCAGCAGCTTAGCAACTTTCCTGGGGGACACTGAAGCTTTCTTT
j_gene: TRBJ1-1
abundance: few
d_gene: -
v_gene: TRBV7-2

CDR3aa: CASSPTWGAYNEQFF
CDR3nt: TGTGCCAGCAGCCCCACTTGGGGGGCCTACAATGAGCAGTTCTTC
j_gene: TRBJ2-1
abundance: few
d_gene: -
v_gene: TRBV3-1

CDR3aa: CASSLATGVTELFF
CDR3nt: TGCGCCAGCAGCTTGGCCACAGGGGTAACGGAGCTGTTTTTT
j_gene: TRBJ2-2
abundance: few
d_gene: TRBD1
v_gene: TRBV5-1

CDR3aa: CASSPWTGSYEQYF
CDR3nt: TGTGCCAGCTCACCGTGGACAGGGAGCTACGAGCAGTACTTC
j_gene: TRBJ2-7
abundance: -
d_gene: TRBD1
v_gene: TRBV18

CDR3aa: CASSPRQYSSGANVLTF
CDR3nt: TGTGCCAGCAGCCCTCGACAGTATTCCTCTGGGGCCAACGTCCTGACTTTC
j_gene: TRBJ2-6
abundance: medium-sized
d_gene: -
v_gene: TRBV28

CDR3aa: CASSPYRATQETQYF
CDR3nt: TGTGCCAGCAGCCCATACCGGGCCACACAAGAGACCCAGTACTTC
j_gene: TRBJ2-5
abundance: few
d_gene: -
v_gene: TRBV7-6

CDR3aa: CASSPPGPSWNEQFF
CDR3nt: TGTGCCAGCAGCCCACCCGGGCCTTCGTGGAATGAGCAGTTCTTC
j_gene: TRBJ2-1
abundance: medium-sized
d_gene: -
v_gene: TRBV7-2

CDR3aa: CASSIGSQGTSNYGYTF
CDR3nt: TGTGCCAGTAGTATAGGGAGCCAGGGCACGTCTAACTATGGCTACACCTTC
j_gene: TRBJ1-2
abundance: -
d_gene: -
v_gene: TRBV19

CDR3aa: CASSLLAGANEQFF
CDR3nt: TGTGCCAGCAGTTTGCTAGCGGGAGCCAATGAGCAGTTCTTC
j_gene: TRBJ2-1
abundance: -
d_gene: TRBD2
v_gene: TRBV12-3/TRBV12-4

CDR3aa: CASRPGRNYGYTF
CDR3nt: TGTGCCAGCAGGCCGGGACGGAACTATGGCTACACCTTC
j_gene: TRBJ1-2
abundance: -
d_gene: -
v_gene: TRBV6-6

CDR3aa: CASRDSRAETQYF
CDR3nt: TGTGCCAGCAGGGACAGTCGGGCGGAGACCCAGTACTTC
j_gene: TRBJ2-5
abundance: -
d_gene: -
v_gene: TRBV12-3/TRBV12-4

CDR3aa: CASSPTLTGNTIYF
CDR3nt: TGCGCCAGCAGCCCGACGCTTACTGGAAACACCATATATTTT
j_gene: TRBJ1-3
abundance: few
d_gene: -
v_gene: TRBV4-3

CDR3aa: CASTPSWGSTDTQYF
CDR3nt: TGTGCCAGCACTCCCAGTTGGGGGAGCACAGATACGCAGTATTTT
j_gene: TRBJ2-3
abundance: many
d_gene: -
v_gene: TRBV12-3/TRBV12-4

CDR3aa: CASSVGTDYNEQFF
CDR3nt: TGTGCCAGCAGTGTCGGGACAGACTACAATGAGCAGTTCTTC
j_gene: TRBJ2-1
abundance: -
d_gene: TRBD1
v_gene: TRBV2

CDR3aa: CASSFGGYAQETQYF
CDR3nt: TGCGCCAGCAGCTTTGGAGGGTACGCACAAGAGACCCAGTACTTC
j_gene: TRBJ2-5
abundance: -
d_gene: -
v_gene: TRBV5-1

CDR3aa: CASSRPAQSYEQYF
CDR3nt: TGTGCCAGCAGCCGCCCCGCACAGTCCTACGAGCAGTACTTC
j_gene: TRBJ2-7
abundance: -
d_gene: -
v_gene: TRBV4-2

CDR3aa: CASSSIPGREAFF
CDR3nt: TGCGCCAGCAGCTCCATCCCCGGCCGTGAAGCTTTCTTT
j_gene: TRBJ1-1
abundance: few
d_gene: -
v_gene: TRBV5-1

CDR3aa: CASSGGGRSGDTQYF
CDR3nt: TGTGCCAGCAGTGGCGGCGGGAGAAGCGGAGATACGCAGTATTTT
j_gene: TRBJ2-3
abundance: medium-sized
d_gene: TRBD2
v_gene: TRBV2

CDR3aa: CSANRDYKIDEQYF
CDR3nt: TGCAGTGCTAACCGGGACTACAAAATTGACGAGCAGTACTTC
j_gene: TRBJ2-7
abundance: many
d_gene: TRBD2
v_gene: TRBV20-1

CDR3aa: CASSGDPIGYNEQFF
CDR3nt: TGTGCCAGCAGCGGAGATCCAATCGGCTACAATGAGCAGTTCTTC
j_gene: TRBJ2-1
abundance: few
d_gene: -
v_gene: TRBV5-6

CDR3aa: CASSLPGEQYF
CDR3nt: TGTGCCAGCAGTCTCCCGGGAGAGCAGTACTTC
j_gene: TRBJ2-7
abundance: medium-sized
d_gene: -
v_gene: TRBV6-2/TRBV6-3

CDR3aa: CASTMDRQETQYF
CDR3nt: TGCGCCAGCACCATGGACAGGCAAGAGACCCAGTACTTC
j_gene: TRBJ2-5
abundance: -
d_gene: TRBD1
v_gene: TRBV5-1

CDR3aa: CASSYSTGYNEQFF
CDR3nt: TGTGCCAGCAGTTACTCGACTGGTTACAATGAGCAGTTCTTC
j_gene: TRBJ2-1
abundance: few
d_gene: -
v_gene: TRBV6-5

CDR3aa: CASSLEDRGRAFF
CDR3nt: TGTGCCAGCAGCTTAGAGGACAGGGGGCGAGCTTTCTTT
j_gene: TRBJ1-1
abundance: -
d_gene: TRBD1
v_gene: TRBV11-2

CDR3aa: CASSLGTGAYGVLNTEAFF
CDR3nt: TGTGCCAGCAGCTTAGGCACAGGGGCGTATGGGGTTCTGAACACTGAAGCTTTCTTT
j_gene: TRBJ1-1
abundance: -
d_gene: TRBD1
v_gene: TRBV7-6

CDR3aa: CASSLRSGGDGIDTQYF
CDR3nt: TGTGCCAGCAGCTTAAGGAGTGGCGGGGACGGGATAGATACGCAGTATTTT
j_gene: TRBJ2-3
abundance: few
d_gene: -
v_gene: TRBV7-8

CDR3aa: CASSQRGSGF
CDR3nt: TGTGCCAGCAGCCAAAGGGGGAGCGGTTTC
j_gene: TRBJ2-7
abundance: many
d_gene: -
v_gene: TRBV21-1

CDR3aa: CASSLVAGGLGEQFF
CDR3nt: TGTGCCAGCAGCTTAGTAGCGGGAGGGCTAGGGGAGCAGTTCTTC
j_gene: TRBJ2-1
abundance: few
d_gene: TRBD2
v_gene: TRBV7-2

CDR3aa: CASSRQYPDTQYF
CDR3nt: TGTGCCAGCTCACGACAGTACCCAGATACGCAGTATTTT
j_gene: TRBJ2-3
abundance: -
d_gene: -
v_gene: TRBV18

CDR3aa: CASSMAAGGPDTQYF
CDR3nt: TGTGCCAGCAGCATGGCAGCGGGGGGGCCAGATACGCAGTATTTT
j_gene: TRBJ2-3
abundance: few
d_gene: TRBD2
v_gene: TRBV7-2

CDR3aa: CASLGGENTEAFF
CDR3nt: TGTGCCAGCCTCGGGGGGGAGAACACTGAAGCTTTCTTT
j_gene: TRBJ1-1
abundance: -
d_gene: -
v_gene: TRBV2

CDR3aa: CASSLGPGKETQYF
CDR3nt: TGCGCCAGCAGCTTGGGGCCGGGAAAGGAGACCCAGTACTTC
j_gene: TRBJ2-5
abundance: -
d_gene: -
v_gene: TRBV5-1

CDR3aa: CASSFYGGSNSPLHF
CDR3nt: TGTGCCAGCAGTTTTTACGGCGGGTCAAATTCACCCCTCCACTTT
j_gene: TRBJ1-6
abundance: many
d_gene: -
v_gene: TRBV27

CDR3aa: CASSLWGKYNEQFF
CDR3nt: TGTGCCAGCAGCTTGTGGGGCAAATACAATGAGCAGTTCTTC
j_gene: TRBJ2-1
abundance: -
d_gene: -
v_gene: TRBV5-8